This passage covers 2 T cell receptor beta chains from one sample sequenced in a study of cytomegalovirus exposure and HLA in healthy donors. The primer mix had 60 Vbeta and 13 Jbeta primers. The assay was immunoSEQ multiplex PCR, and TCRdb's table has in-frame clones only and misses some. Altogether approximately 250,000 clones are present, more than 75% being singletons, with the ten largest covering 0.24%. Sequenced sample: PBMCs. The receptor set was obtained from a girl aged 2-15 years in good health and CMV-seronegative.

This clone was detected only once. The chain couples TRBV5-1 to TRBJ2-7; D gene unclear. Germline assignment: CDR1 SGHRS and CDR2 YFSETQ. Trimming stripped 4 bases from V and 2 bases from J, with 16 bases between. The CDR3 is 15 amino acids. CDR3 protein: CASSLSSGSPYEQYF. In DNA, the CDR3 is TGCGCCAGCAGCCTCTCCTCAGGTTCCCCCTACGAGCAGTACTTC.

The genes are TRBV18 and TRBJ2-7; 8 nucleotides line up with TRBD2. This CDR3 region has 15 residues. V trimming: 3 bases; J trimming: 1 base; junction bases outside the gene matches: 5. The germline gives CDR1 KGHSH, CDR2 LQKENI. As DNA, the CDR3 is TGTGCCAGCTCACCCCAAAGCGGGAGTTCCTACGAGCAGTACTTC. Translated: CASSPQSGSSYEQYF.